This T cell receptor beta chain is from a study of shared clonotypes between healthy human individuals (dated by TCRdb to the early 2020s). In the study overall: Two women and a few men aged 18 to 49 years were included in the cohort. Blood TCR repertoires of a handful of healthy adults were deeply sequenced to estimate repertoire size and the extent of clonotype sharing between individuals. To increase sequencing depth and limit assay-specific biases, TCR repertoire library preparation and sequencing were carried out by different laboratories using diverse techniques. Leukapheresis yielded between about 0.85 and 10 billion PBMCs per donor. What the research found in general, with its limitations: Based on pairwise subsampling, the degree of clonotype sharing among donors was expected to be affected by sequencing depth. Sampling was restricted to blood, and TCR repertoires in tissues likely differ from the TCR repertoires found in blood. The genetic and exposure-history diversity represented was limited by the small number of donors.

TCR CDR3 regions were amplified from genomic DNA by multiplex PCR using the deep immunoSEQ assay. Genomic DNA extracted from each cell subset was distributed evenly over all wells of several immunoSEQ 96-well plates, and each plate served as one replicate. For unsorted PBMC, approximately 310 ng genomic DNA, equal to roughly 33,000 T cell genomes, was loaded into each replicate PCR. Ten immunoSEQ deep assay plates were used to sequence the unsorted PBMC genomic DNA. The purified libraries were quantified using a Qubit 3.0 fluorometer, sized with a Bioanalyzer 2100, and then quantified again using the KAPA Library Quantification kit. Every immunoSEQ 96-well plate was sequenced on a dedicated single-read 150-cycle Illumina NextSeq 550 flow cell. The original pipeline was this. The immunoSEQ output contained only junctional sequences without quality scores, so filtering could not match that applied to full-length reads. To assign V/J genes and CDR3, sequences were annotated using PyIR, a Python wrapper for IgBLAST v1.9, with IMGT germline references. Reads were filtered out if the reads had weak V/J assignments (E-value above 1e-6), no CDR3, stop codons, out-of-frame junctions, or ambiguous translated residues. V3J clonotypes were defined as sequences sharing an identical inferred V gene, J gene, and CDR3 amino acid sequence. Percentage overlap between repertoires was computed as shared unique clonotypes divided by the size of the smaller repertoire. RTK rarefaction, the Chao1 estimator, and Recon v2.1 estimates of unobserved clonotypes were used to assess repertoire richness. This immuneACCESS table, as held by TCRdb, lists in-frame sequences with V and J called but not all clones. Of the missing ones, under half trace to an unresolved V gene in checked studies; the others have no known cause. That table supplies the V and J calls and clone size; D and trimming were determined from the DNA. For this sample the table gives about 470,000 clones, of which 70% to 80% were detected only once. 13% of the sample goes to the ten largest clones.

As encoded in the germline V gene (reference sequence), CDR1 is GTSNPN while CDR2 is SVGIG. From the cysteine through the phenylalanine, the CDR3 covers 14 amino acids. The read is trimmed to its CDR3 DNA, 42 bases read in frame from base 1. A distance of 7 bases separates the germline ends of V and J, which lose 1 base and 0 bases respectively. The donors were healthy, HIV-negative adults with no recently reported acute infections or vaccinations. Every donor was a Caucasian adult residing in Nashville, Tennessee, USA. In the unsorted samples, 70 million to 90 million PBMCs were counted, and genomic DNA was extracted using the QIAamp DNA Blood Mini kit. Blood was collected by leukapheresis, and PBMCs were isolated by Ficoll-Histopaque density gradient centrifugation and then cryopreserved in liquid nitrogen vapor phase. About this clone itself: It has no known antigen specificity. Base qualities are not at hand, and no much larger clone is one base apart.

The sequence was obtained from a woman in her 40s in good health. Some clones in this sample may be carry-over from other donors' samples. The chain joins TRBV30 to TRBJ1-5; the D gene cannot be named for sure. The sample was PBMCs. The nucleotide sequence reads as follows: TGTGCCTGGAGTGGAGACCTTAGCAATCAGCCCCAGCATTTT. Its translation is CAWSGDLSNQPQHF. With the rest looked up from the reference TRBV30 and TRBJ1-5 genes rather than sequenced, the full variable domain is SQTIHQWPATLVQPVGSPLSLECTVEGTSNPNLYWYRQAAGRGLQLLFYSVGIGQISSEVPQNLSASRPQDRQFILSSKKLLLSDSGFYLCAWSGDLSNQPQHFGDGTRLSIL.